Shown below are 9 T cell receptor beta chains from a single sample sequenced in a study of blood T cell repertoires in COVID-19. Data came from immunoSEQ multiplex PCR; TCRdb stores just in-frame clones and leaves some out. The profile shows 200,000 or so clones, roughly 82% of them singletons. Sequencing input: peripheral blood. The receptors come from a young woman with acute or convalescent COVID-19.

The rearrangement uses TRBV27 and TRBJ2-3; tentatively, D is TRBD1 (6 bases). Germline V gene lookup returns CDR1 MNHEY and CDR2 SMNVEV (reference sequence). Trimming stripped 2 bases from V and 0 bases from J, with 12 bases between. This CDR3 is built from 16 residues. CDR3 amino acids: CASSLTGTYSTDTQYF. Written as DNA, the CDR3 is TGTGCCAGCAGTTTAACGGGGACATATAGCACAGATACGCAGTATTTT.

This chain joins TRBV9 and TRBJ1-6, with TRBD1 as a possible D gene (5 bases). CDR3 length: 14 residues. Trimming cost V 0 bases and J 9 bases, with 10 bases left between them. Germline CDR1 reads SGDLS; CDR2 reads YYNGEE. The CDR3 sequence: CASSVEGAPSPLHF. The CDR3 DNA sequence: TGTGCCAGCAGCGTAGAAGGGGCTCCTTCACCCCTCCACTTT.

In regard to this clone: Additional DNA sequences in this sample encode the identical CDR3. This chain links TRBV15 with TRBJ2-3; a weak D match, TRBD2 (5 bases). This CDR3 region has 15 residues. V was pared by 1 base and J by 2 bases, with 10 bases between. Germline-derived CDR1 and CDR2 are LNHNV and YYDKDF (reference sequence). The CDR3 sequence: CATSRAGEYTDTQYF. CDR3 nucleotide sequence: TGTGCCACCAGCAGAGCCGGGGAGTACACAGATACGCAGTATTTT.

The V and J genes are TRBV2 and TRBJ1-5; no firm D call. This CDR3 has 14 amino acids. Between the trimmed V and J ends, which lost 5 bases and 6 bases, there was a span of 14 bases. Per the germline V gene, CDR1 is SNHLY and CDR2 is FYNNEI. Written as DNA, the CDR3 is TGTGCCAGCAGTCTCGAAAAACGGGGTCAGCCCCAGCATTTT. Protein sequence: CASSLEKRGQPQHF.

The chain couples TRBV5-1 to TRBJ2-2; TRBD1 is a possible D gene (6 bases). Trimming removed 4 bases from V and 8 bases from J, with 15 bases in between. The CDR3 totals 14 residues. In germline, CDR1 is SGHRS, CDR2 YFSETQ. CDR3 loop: CASSRNRVEGELFF. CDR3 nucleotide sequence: TGCGCCAGCAGCAGGAACAGGGTTGAGGGGGAGCTGTTTTTT.

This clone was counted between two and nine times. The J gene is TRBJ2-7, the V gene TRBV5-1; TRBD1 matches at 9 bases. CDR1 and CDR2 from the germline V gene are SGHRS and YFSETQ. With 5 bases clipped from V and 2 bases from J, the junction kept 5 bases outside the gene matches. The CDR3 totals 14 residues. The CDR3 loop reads CASSGTGLTYEQYF. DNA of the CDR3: TGCGCCAGCAGTGGGACAGGGCTTACCTACGAGCAGTACTTC. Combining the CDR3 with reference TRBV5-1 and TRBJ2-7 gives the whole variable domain KAGVTQTPRYLIKTRGQQVTLSCSPISGHRSVSWYQQTPGQGLQFLFEYFSETQRNKGNFPGRFSGRQFSNSRSEMNVSTLELGDSALYLCASSGTGLTYEQYFGPGTRLTVT.

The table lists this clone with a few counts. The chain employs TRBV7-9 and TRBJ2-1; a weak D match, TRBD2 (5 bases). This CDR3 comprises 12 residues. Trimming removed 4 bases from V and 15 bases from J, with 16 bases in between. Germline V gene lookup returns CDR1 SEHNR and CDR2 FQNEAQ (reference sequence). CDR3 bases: TGTGCCAGCAGCTCCGGACTCCCGAAGGCGTTCTTC. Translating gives CASSSGLPKAFF.

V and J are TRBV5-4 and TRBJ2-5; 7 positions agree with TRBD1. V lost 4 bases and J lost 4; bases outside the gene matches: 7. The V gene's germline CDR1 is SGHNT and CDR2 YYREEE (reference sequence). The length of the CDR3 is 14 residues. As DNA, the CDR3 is TGTGCCAGCAGCCCGGGACAGCTTTTAGAGACCCAGTACTTC. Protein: CASSPGQLLETQYF.

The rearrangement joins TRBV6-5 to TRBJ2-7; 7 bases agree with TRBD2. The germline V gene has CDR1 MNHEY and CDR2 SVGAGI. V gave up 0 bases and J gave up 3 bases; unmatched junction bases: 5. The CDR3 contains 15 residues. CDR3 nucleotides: TGTGCCAGCAGTTACTCCGCAGCGGGGAACTACGAGCAGTACTTC. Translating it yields CASSYSAAGNYEQYF.